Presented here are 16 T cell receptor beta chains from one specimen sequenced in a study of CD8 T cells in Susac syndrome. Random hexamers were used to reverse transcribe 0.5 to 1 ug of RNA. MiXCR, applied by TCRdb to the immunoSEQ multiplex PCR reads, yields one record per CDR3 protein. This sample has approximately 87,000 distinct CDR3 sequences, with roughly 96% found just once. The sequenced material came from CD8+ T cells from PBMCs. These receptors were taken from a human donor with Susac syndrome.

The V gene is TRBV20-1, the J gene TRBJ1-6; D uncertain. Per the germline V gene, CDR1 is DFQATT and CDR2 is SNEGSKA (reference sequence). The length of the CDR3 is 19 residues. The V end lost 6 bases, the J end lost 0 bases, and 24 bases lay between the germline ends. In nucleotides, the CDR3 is TGCAGTGCCATGCTCACCCAGTGGCATCCAAGCTCCTATAATTCACCCCTCCACTTT. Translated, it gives CSAMLTQWHPSSYNSPLHF.

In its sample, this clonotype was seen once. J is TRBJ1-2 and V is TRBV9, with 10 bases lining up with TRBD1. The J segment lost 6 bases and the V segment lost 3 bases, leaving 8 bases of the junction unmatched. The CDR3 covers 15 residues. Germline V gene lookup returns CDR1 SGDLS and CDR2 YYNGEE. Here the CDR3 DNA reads TGTGCCAGCAGCGCCCCCGGGACAGGGGATAATGGCTACACCTTC. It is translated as CASSAPGTGDNGYTF.

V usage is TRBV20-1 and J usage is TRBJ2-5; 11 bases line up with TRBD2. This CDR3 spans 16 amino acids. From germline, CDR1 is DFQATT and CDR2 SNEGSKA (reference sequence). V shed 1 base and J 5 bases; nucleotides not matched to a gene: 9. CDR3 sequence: CSARATSGRSWETQYF. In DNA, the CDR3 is TGCAGTGCTAGAGCCACTAGCGGGAGATCCTGGGAGACCCAGTACTTC.

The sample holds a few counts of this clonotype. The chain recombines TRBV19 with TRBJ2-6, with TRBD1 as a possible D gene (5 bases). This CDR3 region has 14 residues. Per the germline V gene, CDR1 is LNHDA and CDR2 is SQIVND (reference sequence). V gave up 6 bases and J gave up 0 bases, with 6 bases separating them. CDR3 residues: CASRTGSGANVLTF. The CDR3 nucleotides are TGTGCCAGTAGAACAGGCTCTGGGGCCAACGTCCTGACTTTC.

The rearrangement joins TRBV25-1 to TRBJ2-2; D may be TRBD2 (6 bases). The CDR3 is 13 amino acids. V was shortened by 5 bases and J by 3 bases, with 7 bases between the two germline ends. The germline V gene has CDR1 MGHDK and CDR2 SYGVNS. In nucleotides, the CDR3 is TGTGCCAGCAGTCCGGGAGACACCGGGGAGCTGTTTTTT. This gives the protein CASSPGDTGELFF.

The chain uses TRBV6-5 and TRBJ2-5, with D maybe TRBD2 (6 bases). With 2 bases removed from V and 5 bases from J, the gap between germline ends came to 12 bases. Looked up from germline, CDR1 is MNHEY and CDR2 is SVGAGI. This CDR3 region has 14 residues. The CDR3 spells CASSYLRGMETQYF. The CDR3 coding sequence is TGTGCCAGCAGTTACCTACGGGGGATGGAGACCCAGTACTTC.

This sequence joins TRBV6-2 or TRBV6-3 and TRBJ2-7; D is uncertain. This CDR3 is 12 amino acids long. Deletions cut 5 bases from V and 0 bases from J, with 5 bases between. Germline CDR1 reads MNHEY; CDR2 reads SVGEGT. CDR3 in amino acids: CASSQTSYEQYF. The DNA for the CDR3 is TGTGCCAGCAGTCAGACCTCCTACGAGCAGTACTTC.

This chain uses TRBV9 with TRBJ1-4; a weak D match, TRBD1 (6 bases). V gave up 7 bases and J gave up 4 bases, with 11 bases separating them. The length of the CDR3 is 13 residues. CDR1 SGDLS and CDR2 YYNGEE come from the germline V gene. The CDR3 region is CASQQGDNEKLFF. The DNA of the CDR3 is TGTGCCAGCCAACAGGGTGATAATGAAAAACTGTTTTTT. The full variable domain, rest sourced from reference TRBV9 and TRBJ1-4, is DSGVTQTPKHLITATGQRVTLRCSPRSGDLSVYWYQQSLDQGLQFLIQYYNGEERAKGNILERFSAQQFPDLHSELNLSSLELGDSALYFCASQQGDNEKLFFGSGTQLSVL.

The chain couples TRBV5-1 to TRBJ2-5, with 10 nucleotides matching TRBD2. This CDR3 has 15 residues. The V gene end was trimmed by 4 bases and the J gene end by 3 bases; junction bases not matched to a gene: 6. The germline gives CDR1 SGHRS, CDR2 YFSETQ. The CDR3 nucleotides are TGCGCCAGCAGCACCTGGACTAGCGGCAAAGAGACCCAGTACTTC. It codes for CASSTWTSGKETQYF.

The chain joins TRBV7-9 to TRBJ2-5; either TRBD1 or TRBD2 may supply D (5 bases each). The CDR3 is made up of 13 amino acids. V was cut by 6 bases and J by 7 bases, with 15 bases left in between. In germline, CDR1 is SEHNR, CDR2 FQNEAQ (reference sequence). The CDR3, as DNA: TGTGCCAGCAGGTCCCGAGGGACGGGGACCCAGTACTTC. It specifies CASRSRGTGTQYF.

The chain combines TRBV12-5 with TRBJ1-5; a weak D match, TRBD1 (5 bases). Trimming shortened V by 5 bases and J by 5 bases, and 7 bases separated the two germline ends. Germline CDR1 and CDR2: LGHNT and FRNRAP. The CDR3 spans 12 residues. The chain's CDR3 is CASGLGDQPQHF. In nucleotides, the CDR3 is TGTGCTAGTGGTCTGGGGGATCAGCCCCAGCATTTT.

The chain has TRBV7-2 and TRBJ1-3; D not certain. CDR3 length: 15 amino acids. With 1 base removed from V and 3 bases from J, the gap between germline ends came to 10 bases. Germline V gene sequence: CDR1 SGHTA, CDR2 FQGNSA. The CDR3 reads CASSLVSGDGNTIYF. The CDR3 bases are TGTGCCAGCAGCTTAGTATCCGGGGATGGAAACACCATATATTTT.

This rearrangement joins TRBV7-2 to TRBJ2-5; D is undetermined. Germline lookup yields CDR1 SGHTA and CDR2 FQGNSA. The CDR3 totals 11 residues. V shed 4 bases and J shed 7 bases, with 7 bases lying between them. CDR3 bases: TGTGCCAGCAGCTCCGATCGGACCCAGTACTTC. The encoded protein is CASSSDRTQYF.

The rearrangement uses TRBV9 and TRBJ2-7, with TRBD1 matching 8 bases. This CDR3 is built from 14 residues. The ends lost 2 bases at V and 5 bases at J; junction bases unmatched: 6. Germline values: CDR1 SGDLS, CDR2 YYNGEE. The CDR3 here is CASSVTGASDEQYF. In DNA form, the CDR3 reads TGTGCCAGCAGCGTGACAGGGGCGTCGGACGAGCAGTACTTC.

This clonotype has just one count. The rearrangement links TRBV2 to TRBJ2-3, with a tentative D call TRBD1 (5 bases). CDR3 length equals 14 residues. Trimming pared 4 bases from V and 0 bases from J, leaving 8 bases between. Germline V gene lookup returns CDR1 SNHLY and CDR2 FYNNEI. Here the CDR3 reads CASSGQTSTDTQYF. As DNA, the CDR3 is TGTGCCAGCAGTGGACAGACCAGCACAGATACGCAGTATTTT.

In nucleotides, the CDR3 is TGTGCCAGCAGCCAAGTGCCGACAGGGATGAACACTGAAGCTTTCTTT. This gives the protein CASSQVPTGMNTEAFF. The V call is TRBV4-2, the J call TRBJ1-1; 7 positions agree with TRBD1. Trimming removed 1 base from V and 0 bases from J; junction bases left unmatched: 5. Germline V gives CDR1 LGHNA, CDR2 YNFKEQ. The CDR3 covers 16 residues.